The 29 T cell receptor beta chains listed next were all sequenced from one sample in a study of T cells in localized non-small cell lung cancer. TCRdb's copy holds only in-frame clones and misses some; the assay was immunoSEQ multiplex PCR. Altogether tens of thousands of clones are present, approximately 90% being singletons, with the ten largest covering 5.2%. This sample comprised peripheral blood, obtained before any cancer treatment. The receptors stem from a woman aged 35 to 70 with stage I lung adenocarcinoma.

This chain connects TRBV9 to TRBJ1-4; D is undetermined. From germline, CDR1 is SGDLS and CDR2 YYNGEE. There are 14 residues in the CDR3. V was cut by 0 bases and J by 3 bases, with 6 bases left in between. DNA for the CDR3: TGTGCCAGCAGCGTAGATACTGCTAATGAAAAACTGTTTTTT. The encoded protein is CASSVDTANEKLFF.

The genes are TRBV14 and TRBJ2-3; 8 bases are shared with TRBD2. The CDR3 spans 17 residues. CDR1 and CDR2 (germline): SGHDN, FVKESK. V gave up 0 bases and J gave up 0 bases; unmatched junction bases: 5. Here the CDR3 DNA reads TGTGCCAGCAGCCAAGATTGGGCGGGGGGCAGCACAGATACGCAGTATTTT. It specifies CASSQDWAGGSTDTQYF.

This clone was seen just once. This sequence joins TRBV12-5 and TRBJ2-3; 10 positions match TRBD1. The CDR3 loop spans 17 amino acids. Germline CDR1 and CDR2: LGHNT and FRNRAP. Trimming cost V 3 bases and J 1 base; bases outside gene matches: 7. This chain's CDR3 is CASGFAAGTGGTDTQYF. CDR3 sequence (DNA): TGTGCTAGTGGTTTCGCGGCCGGGACAGGGGGCACAGATACGCAGTATTTT. Based on the CDR3 plus reference TRBV12-5 and TRBJ2-3, the full variable domain is DARVTQTPRHKVTEMGQEVTMRCQPILGHNTVFWYRQTMMQGLELLAYFRNRAPLDDSGMPKDRFSAEMPDATLATLKIQPSEPRDSAVYFCASGFAAGTGGTDTQYFGPGTRLTVL.

This chain joins TRBV9 and TRBJ2-7; D not resolved. The V end was cut by 2 bases, the J end by 6 bases, with 12 bases between. The CDR3 spans 13 residues. CDR1 is SGDLS and CDR2 is YYNGEE in the germline V gene. In nucleotides, the CDR3 is TGTGCCAGCAGCGTGATAGGGATGGGCGAGCAGTACTTC. Its translation is CASSVIGMGEQYF.

The chain couples TRBV5-6 to TRBJ2-7, with 8 bases identical to TRBD1. Germline CDR1 and CDR2: SGHDT and YYEEEE. This CDR3 is built from 14 residues. The junction had 5 bases not matched to a gene; V was cut back by 1 base and J by 5 bases. The CDR3 sequence: CASSLLDRDHEQYF. In DNA, the CDR3 is TGTGCCAGCAGCTTGTTGGACAGGGACCACGAGCAGTACTTC.

The genes are TRBV6-6 and TRBJ1-1; 9 bases line up with TRBD1. V shed 6 bases and J 4 bases; nucleotides not matched to a gene: 3. Germline loops: CDR1 MNHNY, CDR2 SVGAGI (reference sequence). The CDR3 spans 13 residues. The CDR3: CASRPTGGTEAFF. The CDR3 DNA follows: TGTGCCAGCAGGCCGACAGGGGGCACTGAAGCTTTCTTT.

This chain joins TRBV5-6 and TRBJ2-5; D uncertain. CDR1 is SGHDT and CDR2 is YYEEEE in the germline V gene. Trimming pared 4 bases from V and 11 bases from J, leaving 15 bases between. This CDR3 contains 12 residues. This CDR3 reads CASSQDRYGQYF. Written as DNA, the CDR3 is TGTGCCAGCAGCCAGGACCGGTACGGTCAGTACTTC.

This chain links TRBV7-2 with TRBJ2-7; a possible D gene is TRBD2 (5 bases). This CDR3 region has 14 residues. Germline CDR1 reads SGHTA; CDR2 reads FQGNSA. Trimming removed 5 bases at V and 4 bases at J, with 15 bases between. CDR3 loop: CASSISAGVYEQYF. For the CDR3, the DNA is TGTGCCAGCAGCATATCGGCCGGGGTGTACGAGCAGTACTTC.

The chain uses TRBV2 and TRBJ2-1, with 9 bases lining up with TRBD1. Germline trimming cut 6 bases from V and 4 bases from J; bases unmatched to any gene: 7. The CDR3 is 15 residues long. CDR1 is SNHLY and CDR2 is FYNNEI in the germline V gene. The CDR3 DNA follows: TGTGCCAGCAGGGCCGGGACAGGGACGTACAATGAGCAGTTCTTC. Its protein is CASRAGTGTYNEQFF.

The chain links TRBV19 to TRBJ2-1; the match to TRBD2 covers 10 bases. The CDR3 contains 16 residues. Per germline, CDR1 LNHDA and CDR2 SQIVND (reference sequence). V shed 1 base, J shed 8 bases, and the junction held 8 bases outside the gene matches. In DNA form, the CDR3 reads TGTGCCAGTAGTATAGCCCTAGCGGGGGCCAAGGATGAGCAGTTCTTC. Amino acid sequence: CASSIALAGAKDEQFF.

J is TRBJ2-3 and V is TRBV29-1, with a possible D match to TRBD1 (5 bases). CDR1 and CDR2 from the germline V gene are SQVTM and ANQGSEA. CDR3 length: 12 residues. Trimming stripped 8 bases from V and 4 bases from J, with 13 bases between. CDR3 amino acids: CSTDWGPDTQYF. The CDR3 nucleotides read TGCAGCACAGACTGGGGCCCAGATACGCAGTATTTT.

The chain links TRBV9 to TRBJ2-7; TRBD2 agrees at 7 bases. Germline assignment: CDR1 SGDLS and CDR2 YYNGEE. This CDR3 has 16 residues. J was trimmed by 6 bases and V by 0 bases; bases with no gene match: 12. CDR3 sequence reads: CASSVDPAGLSGEQYF. The DNA of the CDR3 is TGTGCCAGCAGCGTAGACCCAGCGGGGCTCAGCGGCGAGCAGTACTTC. Full variable domain (outside the CDR3, taken from reference TRBV9 and TRBJ2-7): DSGVTQTPKHLITATGQRVTLRCSPRSGDLSVYWYQQSLDQGLQFLIQYYNGEERAKGNILERFSAQQFPDLHSELNLSSLELGDSALYFCASSVDPAGLSGEQYFGPGTRLTVT.

The chain combines TRBV6-6 with TRBJ1-1; D is ambiguous. The V gene's germline CDR1 is MNHNY and CDR2 SVGAGI (reference sequence). Trimming shortened V by 7 bases and J by 4 bases, and 13 bases separated the two germline ends. The length of the CDR3 is 13 residues. As DNA, the CDR3 is TGTGCCAGCATTAGAAAGGGTAGCACTGAAGCTTTCTTT. It yields the protein CASIRKGSTEAFF.

This clone has only one observation. V is TRBV7-8 and J is TRBJ1-1; unclear D gene. This CDR3 contains 15 residues. Trimming shortened V by 2 bases and J by 4 bases, and 14 bases separated the two germline ends. The germline CDR1 and CDR2 sequences are SGHVS and FQNEAQ. The CDR3 region has the DNA TGTGCCAGCAGCTTACGTGGCCCCTCGGGCACTGAAGCTTTCTTT. Encoded protein: CASSLRGPSGTEAFF.

The chain is built from TRBV9 and TRBJ2-3; D is unclear. Trimming removed 2 bases at V and 4 bases at J, with 5 bases between. CDR1 and CDR2 (germline): SGDLS, YYNGEE. The CDR3 has 12 amino acids. DNA for the CDR3: TGTGCCAGCAGCGTTGTGGCAGATACGCAGTATTTT. Translating gives CASSVVADTQYF.

This clone appeared once. The rearrangement joins TRBV4-3 to TRBJ2-5; tentatively, D is TRBD2 (6 bases). Germline V lookup: CDR1 LGHNA, CDR2 YSLEER. Trimming removed 4 bases from V and 1 base from J, with 10 bases in between. The CDR3 runs to 14 residues. CDR3 bases: TGCGCCAGCAGCCCGGGACTTCTCCAAGAGACCCAGTACTTC. Its translation is CASSPGLLQETQYF.

V usage is TRBV5-4 and J usage is TRBJ2-3; D is tentatively TRBD1 or TRBD2 (5 bases each). The CDR3 is made up of 15 amino acids. Germline V CDR1 and CDR2: SGHNT, YYREEE (reference sequence). The V gene lost 0 bases and the J gene lost 6 bases, with 14 bases spanning the gap. This CDR3 reads CASSLGGPGTDTQYF. The CDR3 region has the DNA TGTGCCAGCAGCTTGGGGGGCCCTGGGACGGATACGCAGTATTTT.

This chain connects TRBV5-6 to TRBJ2-5; D might be TRBD2 (6 bases). Germline CDR1 SGHDT, CDR2 YYEEEE. Trimming pared 2 bases from V and 2 bases from J, leaving 7 bases between. There are 13 residues in the CDR3. The CDR3 region has the DNA TGTGCCAGCAGCTTTGGGGGGCAAGAGACCCAGTACTTC. Amino acids: CASSFGGQETQYF.

The V gene is TRBV25-1, the J gene TRBJ1-5; TRBD1 is a possible D gene (5 bases). The length of the CDR3 is 17 residues. Trimming took 8 bases from V and 1 from J, leaving 21 bases between them. The germline V gene has CDR1 MGHDK and CDR2 SYGVNS. Written as DNA, the CDR3 is TGTGCCAGCGCCCCGGGACGGAGTCATAACAGCAATCAGCCCCAGCATTTT. It yields the protein CASAPGRSHNSNQPQHF.

The chain recombines TRBV6-6 with TRBJ2-2, with 7 bases matching TRBD1. The CDR3 is made up of 15 amino acids. V was clipped by 5 bases and J by 4 bases; unmatched bases: 7. Germline CDR1 MNHNY, CDR2 SVGAGI (reference sequence). CDR3 in amino acids: CASSRQGTGTGELFF. The CDR3 region has the DNA TGTGCCAGCAGTCGACAGGGTACGGGCACCGGGGAGCTGTTTTTT.

This clone was detected only once. The chain is built from TRBV27 and TRBJ1-1, with D perhaps TRBD1 (5 bases). The germline V gene encodes CDR1 MNHEY and CDR2 SMNVEV (reference sequence). Trimming cost V 5 bases and J 4 bases, with 17 bases left between them. The CDR3 is 15 residues long. The CDR3 is CASSQILTGGTEAFF. The CDR3 DNA is TGTGCCAGCAGTCAGATCCTAACAGGCGGCACTGAAGCTTTCTTT.

This clone was counted once. The V and J genes are TRBV5-4 and TRBJ1-1; possible D gene TRBD1, 6 bases. The CDR3 sequence is 15 residues long. Germline CDR1 and CDR2: SGHNT and YYREEE (reference sequence). Trimming stripped 3 bases from V and 3 bases from J, with 15 bases between. CDR3 region: CASSSYTHRDTEAFF. The DNA for the CDR3 is TGTGCCAGCAGCTCGTACACCCACAGGGACACTGAAGCTTTCTTT.

The chain has TRBV4-3 and TRBJ2-3, with 9 bases that match TRBD1. From germline, CDR1 is LGHNA and CDR2 YSLEER. The CDR3 runs to 18 residues. V lost 3 bases, J lost 0 bases, and 10 bases stayed unmatched. In DNA form, the CDR3 reads TGCGCCAGCAGCCAGGGTCAACAGGGGGCGAGGAGCACAGATACGCAGTATTTT. Protein product: CASSQGQQGARSTDTQYF.

This sequence joins TRBV4-3 and TRBJ2-3, with D possibly being TRBD1 (8 bases). Germline V gene sequence: CDR1 LGHNA, CDR2 YSLEER. This CDR3 is 14 amino acids long. Trimming cost V 4 bases and J 3 bases, with 11 bases left between them. Written as DNA, the CDR3 is TGCGCCAGCAGCCCACAGGGGGGGACAGATACGCAGTATTTT. It translates to CASSPQGGTDTQYF.

The rearrangement links TRBV13 to TRBJ2-3, with 8 bases fitting TRBD2. This CDR3 comprises 16 residues. The junction had 9 bases not matched to a gene; V was cut back by 5 bases and J by 2 bases. CDR1 and CDR2 from the germline V gene are PRHDT and FYEKMQ (reference sequence). The CDR3 DNA reads TGTGCCAGCAGCCTCCAGCGGGGGCCCGCCACAGATACGCAGTATTTT. This codes for CASSLQRGPATDTQYF.

V gene TRBV18 combines with J gene TRBJ1-1; the D is unclear. Between the trimmed V and J ends, which lost 5 bases and 0 bases, there was a span of 7 bases. The CDR3 sequence is 13 residues long. Germline assignment: CDR1 KGHSH and CDR2 LQKENI. CDR3 in amino acids: CASSSTLNTEAFF. In DNA form, the CDR3 reads TGTGCCAGCTCATCCACCCTGAACACTGAAGCTTTCTTT.

In nucleotides, the CDR3 is TGCAGCGTCAGCGATGAAACAGAAGCTTTCTTT. As protein: CSVSDETEAFF. The chain is built from TRBV29-1 and TRBJ1-1; D not certain. This CDR3 comprises 11 residues. The V gene's germline CDR1 is SQVTM and CDR2 ANQGSEA. Trimming took 6 bases from V and 8 from J, leaving 13 bases between them.

CDR3 DNA: TGTGCCAGTAGTTCTGGGACAGGGGGCTACGAGCAGTACTTC. It encodes CASSSGTGGYEQYF. V usage is TRBV19 and J usage is TRBJ2-7; 11 bases map to TRBD1. CDR3 length: 14 amino acids. J lost 3 bases, V lost 5 bases, and 3 bases had no gene match. Germline V gene lookup returns CDR1 LNHDA and CDR2 SQIVND (reference sequence).

The V call is TRBV30, the J call TRBJ1-3, with 9 bases aligning to TRBD1. V trimming: 4 bases; J trimming: 4 bases; junction bases outside the gene matches: 2. This CDR3 spans 13 amino acids. Per germline, CDR1 GTSNPN and CDR2 SVGIG (reference sequence). The CDR3 DNA is TGTGCCTGGAATACAGGGGGCGGAAACACCATATATTTT. Protein: CAWNTGGGNTIYF.